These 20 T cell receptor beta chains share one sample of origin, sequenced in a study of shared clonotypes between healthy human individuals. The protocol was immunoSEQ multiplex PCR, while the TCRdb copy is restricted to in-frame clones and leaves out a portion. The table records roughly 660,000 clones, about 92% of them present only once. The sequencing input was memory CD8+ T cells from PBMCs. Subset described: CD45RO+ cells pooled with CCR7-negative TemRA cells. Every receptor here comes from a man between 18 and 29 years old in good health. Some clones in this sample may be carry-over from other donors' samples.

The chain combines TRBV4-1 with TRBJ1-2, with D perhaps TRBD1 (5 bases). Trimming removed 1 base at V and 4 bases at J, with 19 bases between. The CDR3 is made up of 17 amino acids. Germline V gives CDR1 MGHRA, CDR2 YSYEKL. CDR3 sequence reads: CASSQVPGRDQSYGYTF. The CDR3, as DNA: TGCGCCAGCAGCCAAGTCCCAGGGAGGGACCAGAGCTATGGCTACACCTTC.

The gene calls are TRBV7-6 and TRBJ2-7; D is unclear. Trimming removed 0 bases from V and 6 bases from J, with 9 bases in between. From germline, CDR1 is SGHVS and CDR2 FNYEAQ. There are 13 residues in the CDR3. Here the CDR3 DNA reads TGTGCCAGCAGCTTAGCCGGGCCAGGCGAGCAGTACTTC. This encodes CASSLAGPGEQYF.

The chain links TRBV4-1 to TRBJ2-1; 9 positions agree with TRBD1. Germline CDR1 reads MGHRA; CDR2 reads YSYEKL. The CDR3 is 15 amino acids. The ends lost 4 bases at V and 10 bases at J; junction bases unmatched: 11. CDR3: CASSLGQGIDGEQFF. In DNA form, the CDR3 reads TGCGCCAGCAGCCTCGGACAGGGGATTGACGGGGAGCAGTTCTTC.

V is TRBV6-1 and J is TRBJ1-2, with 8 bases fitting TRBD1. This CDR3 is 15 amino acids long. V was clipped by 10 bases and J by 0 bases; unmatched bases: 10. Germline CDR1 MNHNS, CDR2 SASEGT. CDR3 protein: CAITPPTGANYGYTF. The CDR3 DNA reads TGTGCCATAACACCGCCGACAGGGGCTAACTATGGCTACACCTTC.

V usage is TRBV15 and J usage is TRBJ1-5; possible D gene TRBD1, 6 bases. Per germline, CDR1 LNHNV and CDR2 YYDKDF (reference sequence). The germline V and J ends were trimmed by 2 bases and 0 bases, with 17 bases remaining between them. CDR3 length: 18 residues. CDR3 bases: TGTGCCACCAGCAGATTCCCGGAACAGGGCAATAGCAATCAGCCCCAGCATTTT. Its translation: CATSRFPEQGNSNQPQHF. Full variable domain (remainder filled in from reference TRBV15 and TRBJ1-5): DAMVIQNPRYQVTQFGKPVTLSCSQTLNHNVMYWYQQKSSQAPKLLFHYYDKDFNNEADTPDNFQSRRPNTSFCFLDIRSPGLGDTAMYLCATSRFPEQGNSNQPQHFGDGTRLSIL.

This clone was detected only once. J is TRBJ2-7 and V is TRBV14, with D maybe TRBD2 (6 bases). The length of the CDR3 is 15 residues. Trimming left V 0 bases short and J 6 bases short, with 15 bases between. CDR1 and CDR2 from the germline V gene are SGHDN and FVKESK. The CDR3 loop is CASSQDRRGWVEQYF. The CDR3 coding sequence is TGTGCCAGCAGCCAAGATCGCCGGGGGTGGGTCGAGCAGTACTTC.

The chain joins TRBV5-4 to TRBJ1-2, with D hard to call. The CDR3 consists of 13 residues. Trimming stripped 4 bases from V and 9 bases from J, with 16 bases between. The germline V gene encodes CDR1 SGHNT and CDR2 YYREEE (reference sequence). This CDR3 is CASSLASLGSYTF. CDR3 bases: TGTGCCAGCAGCCTAGCGTCGTTGGGGAGCTACACCTTC. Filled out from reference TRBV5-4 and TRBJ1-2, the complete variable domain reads ETGVTQSPTHLIKTRGQQVTLRCSSQSGHNTVSWYQQALGQGPQFIFQYYREEENGRGNFPPRFSGLQFPNYSSELNVNALELDDSALYLCASSLASLGSYTFGSGTRLTVV.

The CDR3 DNA reads as TGTGCCACCAGGGGGAGAACGGAAACGGGGGAGCAGTACTTC. Amino acids: CATRGRTETGEQYF. The chain joins TRBV18 to TRBJ2-7; 7 bases align to TRBD1. This CDR3 comprises 14 residues. The germline gives CDR1 KGHSH, CDR2 LQKENI. Losses at the gene ends were 10 bases for V and 7 bases for J; bases not matched to a gene: 16.

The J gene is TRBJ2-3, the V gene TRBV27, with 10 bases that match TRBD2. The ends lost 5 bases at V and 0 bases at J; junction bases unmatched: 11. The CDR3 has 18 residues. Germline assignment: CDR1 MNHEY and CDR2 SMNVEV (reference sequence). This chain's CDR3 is CASSTHLRLAGSTDTQYF. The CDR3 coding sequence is TGTGCCAGCAGTACTCACCTCCGACTAGCGGGTAGCACAGATACGCAGTATTTT.

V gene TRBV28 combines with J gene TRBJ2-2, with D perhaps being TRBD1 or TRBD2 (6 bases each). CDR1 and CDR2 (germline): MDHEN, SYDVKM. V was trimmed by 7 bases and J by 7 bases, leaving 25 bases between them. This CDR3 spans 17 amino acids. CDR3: CASTSPSGAWGHGELFF. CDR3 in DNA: TGTGCCAGCACTTCCCCCTCGGGGGCCTGGGGTCACGGGGAGCTGTTTTTT.

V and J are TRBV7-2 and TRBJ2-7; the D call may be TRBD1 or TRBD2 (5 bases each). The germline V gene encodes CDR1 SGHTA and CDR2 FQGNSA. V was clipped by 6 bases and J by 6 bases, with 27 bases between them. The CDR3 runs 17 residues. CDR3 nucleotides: TGTGCCAGCAGTTACCCCAGGGCGGGTATACCTAATCCCGAGCAGTACTTC. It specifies CASSYPRAGIPNPEQYF.

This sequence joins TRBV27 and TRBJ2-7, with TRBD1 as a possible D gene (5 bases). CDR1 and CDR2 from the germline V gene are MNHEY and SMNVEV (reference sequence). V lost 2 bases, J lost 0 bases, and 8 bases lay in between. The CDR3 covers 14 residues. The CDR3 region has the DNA TGTGCCAGCAGTTTAAAGGGGTCCTCCTACGAGCAGTACTTC. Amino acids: CASSLKGSSYEQYF.

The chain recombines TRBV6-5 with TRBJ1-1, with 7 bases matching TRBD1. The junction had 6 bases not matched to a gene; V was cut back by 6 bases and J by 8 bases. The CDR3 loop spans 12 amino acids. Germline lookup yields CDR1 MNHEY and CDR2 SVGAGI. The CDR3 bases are TGTGCCAGCAGGGGCCGGGACAGAGAAGCTTTCTTT. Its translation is CASRGRDREAFF.

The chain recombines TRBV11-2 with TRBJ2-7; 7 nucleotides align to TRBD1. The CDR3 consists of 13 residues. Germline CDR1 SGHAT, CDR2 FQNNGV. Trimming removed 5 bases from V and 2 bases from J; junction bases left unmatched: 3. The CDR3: CASSAGTAYEQYF. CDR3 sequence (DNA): TGTGCCAGCAGCGCCGGGACAGCCTACGAGCAGTACTTC.

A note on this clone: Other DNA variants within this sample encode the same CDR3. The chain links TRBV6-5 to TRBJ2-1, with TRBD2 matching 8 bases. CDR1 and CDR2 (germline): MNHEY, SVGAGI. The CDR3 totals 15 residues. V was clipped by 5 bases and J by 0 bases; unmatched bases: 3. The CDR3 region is CASSPSGSSYNEQFF. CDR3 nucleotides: TGTGCCAGCAGTCCCAGCGGGAGCTCCTACAATGAGCAGTTCTTC.

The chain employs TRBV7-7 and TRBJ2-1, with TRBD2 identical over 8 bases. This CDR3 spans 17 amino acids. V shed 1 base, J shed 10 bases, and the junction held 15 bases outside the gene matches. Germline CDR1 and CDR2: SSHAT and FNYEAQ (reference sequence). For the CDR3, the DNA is TGTGCCAGCAGCTTAGAAGGGGCGACTAGCGCAAAGGGGGAGCAGTTCTTC. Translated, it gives CASSLEGATSAKGEQFF.

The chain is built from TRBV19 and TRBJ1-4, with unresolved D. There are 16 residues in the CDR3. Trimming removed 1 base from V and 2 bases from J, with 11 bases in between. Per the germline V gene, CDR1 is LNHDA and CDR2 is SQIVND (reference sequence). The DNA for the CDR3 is TGTGCCAGTAGTATAGGTCCCGGGTGGACTAATGAAAAACTGTTTTTT. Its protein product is CASSIGPGWTNEKLFF.

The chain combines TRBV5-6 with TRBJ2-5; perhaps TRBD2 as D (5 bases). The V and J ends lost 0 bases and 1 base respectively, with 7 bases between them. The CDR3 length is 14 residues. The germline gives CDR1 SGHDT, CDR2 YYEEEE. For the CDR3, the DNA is TGTGCCAGCAGCTTGGGGAGGCCCCAAGAGACCCAGTACTTC. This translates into CASSLGRPQETQYF.

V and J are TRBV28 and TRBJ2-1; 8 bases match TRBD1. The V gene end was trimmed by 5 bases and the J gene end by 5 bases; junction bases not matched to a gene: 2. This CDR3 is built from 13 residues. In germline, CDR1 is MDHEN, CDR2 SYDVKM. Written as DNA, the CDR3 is TGTGCCAGCAGTGACAGGGGAAACAATGAGCAGTTCTTC. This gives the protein CASSDRGNNEQFF.

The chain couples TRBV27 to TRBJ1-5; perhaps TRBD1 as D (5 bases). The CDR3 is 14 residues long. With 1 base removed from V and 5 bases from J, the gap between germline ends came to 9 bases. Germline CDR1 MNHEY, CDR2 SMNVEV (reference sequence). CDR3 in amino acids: CASSLFGGDQPQHF. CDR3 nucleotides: TGTGCCAGCAGTTTATTTGGGGGGGATCAGCCCCAGCATTTT.